This TCR beta chain was sequenced in a study of cytomegalovirus exposure and HLA in healthy donors (TCRdb year 2017). In terms of the full investigation: An earlier analysis of some 550 of the donors reported 250 to 300 Gb of sequence data and roughly 100 million unique TCR beta sequences from around 200 million T cells. Approximately 300 gigabases of sequencing data and 70 million to 100 million unique TCR sequences made up an early release that covered 500 to 700 HLA-typed donors. The genetic ancestry cluster associated with self-reported Caucasian donors included about 84% of the 300 to 450 genotyped donors. The aim of the study was to test whether cataloging public T cell receptors could identify signatures of past pathogen exposure. The T cell repertoires of 700 or so subjects were profiled by immunosequencing and related to cytomegalovirus serostatus. A separate validation cohort of 100 to 150 different subjects was used in addition to the approximately 670-subject first cohort. To predict cytomegalovirus infection status, the study brought together high-throughput TCR immunosequencing, statistical association of individual TCRs with disease status, and machine learning. A later analysis re-examined previously published TCR beta repertoires from more than 600 donors and added high-resolution HLA genotyping to investigate patterns of TCR occurrence. Rather than drawing on any new phenotypic data, the later analysis identified candidate immune exposures from TCR beta sequences and the way those sequences occurred across donors. In an earlier analysis of about 590 of the donors, high-throughput TCR beta sequencing was used to judge whether each TCR beta V gene segment behaved as functional or pseudogenic. Donor age, sex, ethnicity and CMV serostatus were compiled alongside the repertoire data. Genome-wide SNP genotypes for about three fifths of the roughly 670 donors were used in a later genetic analysis, which treated that subset as a discovery cohort. Every repertoire in the discovery cohort had been generated on one and the same sequencing platform. HLA typing included class I and class II loci at four-digit resolution. The number of typed donors differed by locus: roughly 620-630 for A, B, C, DRB1 and DQB1; some 540 for DQA1; around 610 for DPA1; and approximately 450 for DPB1. A handful of DR-DQ haplotypes were handled as single units for association and clustering because linkage in the cohort was strong. On average, around 240,000 unique TCR beta nucleotide sequences were sequenced per donor among roughly 430 genotyped donors of the cohort, with 15% to 20% of those sequences being non-productive.

A word on this clone: Its antigen is still unknown. Base quality data are lacking; no much larger clone is found one base away.

The junction carries 9 bases between V and J, which are trimmed by 4 bases and 1 base respectively. Reading the germline V gene (reference sequence) gives CDR1 GTSNPN and CDR2 SVGIG. The CDR3 spans 13 residues, from the cysteine through the phenylalanine. Only CDR3 DNA is held: 39 bases, read in frame from base 1. The cohort was made up of 500 to 800 healthy bone marrow donors. At the time of sampling, all cohort members were nominally healthy, though unrecorded immune exposures were likely present. The donor was CMV seronegative and belonged to the group of 352 seronegative cohort members. Each donor provided a peripheral blood sample, and peripheral blood mononuclear cells were used for TCR beta sequencing. The Qiagen DNeasy Blood Extraction Kit was used to extract genomic DNA from the blood cell samples. Study-wide conclusions, independent of this receptor: The authors suggested that the approach could potentially be extended to other disease states and immunological phenotypes. Roughly uniform sequencing depth across donors was assumed in presence/absence analyses, although this assumption may not hold. Compared with equally common non-associated chains, HLA-associated TCR beta chains in a later analysis were more clonally expanded and had lower generation probabilities. Compared with the approximately 670-donor mean, donors in an Asian-associated ancestry cluster had fewer N-insertions in productive TCRs, according to a later genetic analysis. A later analysis associated 15,000 to 20,000 TCR beta sequences with specific HLA alleles at a false discovery rate of 0.05. In an earlier analysis of about 540 of the donors, most TCR beta V segments were observed in productive rearrangements about 87% or about 30% of the time, broadly matching IMGT annotations. Most CMV-associated TCR beta chains appeared to be HLA-restricted in a later analysis, and the HLA associations seemed to be driven largely by CMV exposure. HLA typing was unavailable for some donors at each locus, so association tests used only the typed subset. A later analysis reported that several top co-occurrence clusters appeared linked to parvovirus B19, influenza, CMV and Epstein-Barr virus. Most TCR sequences were observed very rarely across donors, whereas some public TCRs were present in many individuals. A later genetic analysis associated a missense DCLRE1C variant with V-gene and J-gene trimming of TCR beta chains, and an independent cohort replicated the association. In a later analysis, the rate of TCR association differed among HLA loci, with DRB1 alleles having the most associated TCRs and HLA-C alleles having the fewest. Strong co-occurrence of HLA alleles, especially DR and DQ, made assigning TCR associations to individual alleles difficult. A further reported finding was that TCR beta sequences accurately predicted the HLA-A and HLA-B alleles for most subjects in the first cohort. The cohort was sequenced for TCR beta chains only, and without alpha or paired-chain data the features that could be detected were limited. A few of the identified cytomegalovirus-associated TCR beta chains were confirmed in vitro to be specific for cytomegalovirus antigens. Because counts were too low, approximately 18 rarely observed V segments, including chromosome 9 orphons, were excluded from the earlier analysis of several hundred of the donors. A cluster of highly shared sequence variants was judged likely to be a technical artifact of the sequencing pipeline. Correlated functional status among segregating V segments might be attributable to linkage disequilibrium, but an unknown experimental factor could not be ruled out. The 87-base-pair reads could not distinguish some IMGT-functional V segments, including TRBV6-2 and TRBV6-3, so those segments were excluded. The classifier was reported to diagnose cytomegalovirus status with high specificity and sensitivity in both the original cohort and the validation cohort. The only immune exposure information available for the cohort was CMV serostatus. A total of fewer than 200 TCR beta chains were listed by the study as associated with cytomegalovirus.

Library generation was performed with the immunoSEQ multiplex PCR assay. A mixture of 60 forward primers for TCR Vbeta segments and 13 reverse primers for TCR Jbeta segments was used in the multiplex PCR. The CDR3 region of rearranged TCR beta genes was amplified from genomic DNA with a multiplex PCR assay. The Illumina HiSeq System was used to sequence the amplified TCR beta libraries as 87-base-pair reads. The authors processed their data as follows. A later analysis tallied around 80 million unique TCR beta chains across the roughly 610 repertoires, and some 12 million of those chains were shared by two or more donors. Raw reads were error-corrected and collapsed into unique sequences by a nearest-neighbor algorithm in which closely related sequences were merged to remove PCR and sequencing errors. Alignment of CDR3 sequences to IMGT reference sequences was used to assign V, D and J gene segments. For a sequence to be retained, a match of at least six nucleotides to both a V gene segment and a J gene segment was required. Rearrangements were classified as productive when the CDR3 lacked stop codons and remained in frame with V and J, and all other rearrangements were classified as non-productive. CDR3 was defined according to IMGT convention as the region running from the second conserved V-encoded cysteine to the conserved J-encoded phenylalanine. The earlier analysis of approximately 500 of the donors excluded sequences that lacked an unambiguous match to a single V gene segment. An earlier analysis of some 610 of the donors called V segments functional above 56.7% productive rearrangements and segregating when the between-donor standard deviation exceeded 5%. A statistical classification framework was developed to diagnose cytomegalovirus status using the catalog of TCR beta chain sequences. A later analysis assigned V and J genes by comparing TCR nucleotide sequences with IMGT/GENE-DB human TR gene sequences. In a later analysis, CDR3 sequences and most-parsimonious VDJ recombination scenarios were assigned using the TCRdist pipeline. In a later analysis, every TCR beta chain was defined by the combination of its CDR3 amino acid sequence and its V-gene family, and reads without a unique V-gene family were dropped. As a way to deal with suspected cross-contamination and a sequencing artifact, a later analysis dropped more than 500 nucleotide sequences that were highly shared and had low generation probability. For each public chain, a later analysis derived a clonal expansion index from normalized ranks of inferred template counts within each repertoire. In a later analysis, generation probabilities were computed using a VDJ recombination model fitted to out-of-frame rearrangements, and the results were checked against IGoR. In a later analysis, hypergeometric tests were used to score TCR-TCR, TCR-HLA and TCR-CMV co-occurrence, with a repertoire-size bias correction applied to TCR pairs. In a later analysis, false discovery rates were estimated by permuting HLA or CMV assignments 20 times. In a later analysis, co-occurring TCRs were grouped with DBSCAN, and TCRdist sequence similarity was added when clustering was performed within HLA-allele-positive subsets. Co-occurrence clustering excluded repertoires with fewer than 30,000 or more than 120,000 public chains, plus five with anomalous nucleotide sharing. Held by TCRdb, this immuneACCESS table contains in-frame sequences only and omits some clones. Under half of the omission traces to an unresolved V gene where checked; the cause of the rest is unknown. V and J calls and clone size are those listed in that table; D and trimming were worked out from the DNA. The sample data list about 190,000 clones, and around 87% of these were observed just once. The biggest ten clones account for roughly 0.98% of the sample.

The chain links TRBV30 with TRBJ2-3; the D gene is possibly TRBD1, with 5 bases matching. Sequencing input: PBMCs. This TCR was sampled from a boy aged 2 to 10 in good health and CMV-seronegative. The CDR3 amino acid sequence is: CAWTGFGTDTQYF. The DNA sequence follows: TGTGCCTGGACAGGGTTTGGCACAGATACGCAGTATTTT.